This passage covers 23 T cell receptor beta chains from one sample sequenced in a study of identical twins. TCRdb reprocessed the 5' RACE reads with MiXCR, giving one entry per CDR3 protein. Here the sample spans around 1.7 million distinct CDR3 sequences, around 29% being singletons. Sequencing was performed on cord blood. The receptors were sampled from a newborn girl in good health.

This clonotype was counted a single time. The chain couples TRBV5-6 to TRBJ1-1, with D maybe TRBD1 (5 bases). The V end was cut by 4 bases, the J end by 13 bases, with 17 bases between. The germline V gene has CDR1 SGHDT and CDR2 YYEEEE. The CDR3 extends over 12 amino acids. In DNA form, the CDR3 reads TGTGCCAGCAGCCCGGTAAGGGGTGGAGTTTTCTTT. It specifies CASSPVRGGVFF.

This clonotype was recorded only once. V usage is TRBV5-1 and J usage is TRBJ2-1, with TRBD1 matching 7 bases. The CDR3 covers 15 residues. CDR1 is SGHRS and CDR2 is YFSETQ in the germline V gene. V lost 5 bases, J lost 0 bases, and 5 bases stayed unmatched. CDR3 sequence reads: CASRTGTDSYNEQFF. For the CDR3, the DNA is TGCGCCAGCAGGACCGGGACAGACTCCTACAATGAGCAGTTCTTC.

The gene calls are TRBV20-1 and TRBJ2-5; 9 nucleotides match TRBD2. The DNA end is more similar to TRBJ2-7, so the J call may be wrong. This CDR3 has 12 amino acids. The germline V gene has CDR1 DFQATT and CDR2 SNEGSKA (reference sequence). CDR3 sequence: CSAPSGVYEQYF. For the CDR3, the DNA is TGCAGTGCCCCTAGCGGGGTCTACGAGCAGTACTTC.

This rearrangement joins TRBV20-1 to TRBJ2-5; D gene ambiguous. Germline CDR1 reads DFQATT; CDR2 reads SNEGSKA (reference sequence). This CDR3 has 12 amino acids. Trimming shortened V by 5 bases and J by 5 bases, and 12 bases separated the two germline ends. The CDR3 DNA is TGCAGTGCTCAACCAAACTGGGAGACCCAGTACTTC. It codes for CSAQPNWETQYF.

The J gene is TRBJ1-2, the V gene TRBV29-1; the match to TRBD1 covers 10 bases. J gave up 7 bases and V 7 bases, and 3 bases lay outside the gene matches. The germline CDR1 and CDR2 sequences are SQVTM and ANQGSEA. CDR3 length equals 11 residues. CDR3 residues: CSGDRGSGYTF. CDR3 coding DNA: TGCAGCGGGGACAGGGGAAGTGGCTACACCTTC.

This clonotype was found a few times. This chain uses TRBV7-2 with TRBJ2-1, with D unresolved. With 4 bases removed from V and 6 bases from J, the gap between germline ends came to 10 bases. Germline V CDR1 and CDR2: SGHTA, FQGNSA. This CDR3 spans 13 amino acids. CDR3 residues: CASSSNPINEQFF. The CDR3, as DNA: TGTGCCAGCAGCTCCAATCCAATCAATGAGCAGTTCTTC.

V is TRBV12-3 or TRBV12-4 and J is TRBJ2-3, with 8 bases matching TRBD2. The V gene end was trimmed by 5 bases and the J gene end by 2 bases; junction bases not matched to a gene: 21. The CDR3 runs to 20 residues. CDR3 nucleotide sequence: TGTGCCAGCAGTGGATTGAATAGCGGGGCCTCCGGGTTGACCACAGATACGCAGTATTTT. It is translated as CASSGLNSGASGLTTDTQYF.

This chain joins TRBV5-8 and TRBJ2-3; tentatively, D is TRBD1 (6 bases). CDR1 and CDR2 (germline): SGHTS, YDEGEE. The V gene lost 4 bases and the J gene lost 6 bases, with 18 bases spanning the gap. The CDR3 extends over 15 amino acids. The CDR3 here is CASSRQITGSDTQYF. DNA for the CDR3: TGTGCCAGCAGCCGACAGATTACAGGGTCGGATACGCAGTATTTT.

This clonotype appeared a few times. The chain joins TRBV10-3 to TRBJ2-7; D is possibly TRBD2 (6 bases). There are 13 residues in the CDR3. In germline, CDR1 is ENHRY, CDR2 SYGVKD. V was clipped by 4 bases and J by 2 bases, with 9 bases between them. In DNA, the CDR3 is TGTGCCATCAGTGGGGACTCCACCTACGAGCAGTACTTC. The encoded protein is CAISGDSTYEQYF.

This clonotype was seen a handful of times. The chain has TRBV5-1 and TRBJ1-2, with 8 bases that match TRBD1. The germline gives CDR1 SGHRS, CDR2 YFSETQ. The CDR3 contains 14 residues. V was clipped by 1 base and J by 4 bases; unmatched bases: 3. The CDR3 loop reads CASSLYRGVYGYTF. In nucleotides, the CDR3 is TGCGCCAGCAGCTTGTACAGGGGGGTCTATGGCTACACCTTC.

V is TRBV7-8 and J is TRBJ2-4; D is undetermined. The DNA end lines up better with TRBJ2-5; the J call may be wrong. Per the germline V gene, CDR1 is SGHVS and CDR2 is FQNEAQ. The CDR3 runs to 15 residues. This chain's CDR3 is CASSLVARRPETQYF. The CDR3 bases are TGTGCCAGCAGCTTAGTAGCTAGGAGACCGGAGACCCAGTACTTC.

CDR3 loop: CASSLGFRGPTYEQYF. The CDR3 DNA sequence: TGTGCCAGCAGCTTAGGATTTCGGGGGCCTACCTACGAGCAGTACTTC. The rearrangement joins TRBV7-9 to TRBJ2-7, with D perhaps assigned TRBD1 or TRBD2 (6 bases each). V lost 1 base and J lost 2, with 15 bases in between. There are 16 residues in the CDR3. CDR1 and CDR2 (germline): SEHNR, FQNEAQ (reference sequence).

For the CDR3, the DNA is TGTGCCAGCAGTCGAAGGGACACCTACTCCTACGAGCAGTACTTC. It translates to CASSRRDTYSYEQYF. The J gene is TRBJ2-7, the V gene TRBV7-9, with a possible D match to TRBD1 (6 bases). Per germline, CDR1 SEHNR and CDR2 FQNEAQ (reference sequence). The CDR3 runs 15 residues. Trimming took 6 bases from V and 0 from J, leaving 15 bases between them.

The chain has TRBV18 and TRBJ2-4, with 11 bases matching TRBD2. Trimming removed 5 bases from V and 13 bases from J; junction bases left unmatched: 13. Germline values: CDR1 KGHSH, CDR2 LQKENI. This CDR3 region has 15 residues. CDR3 residues: CASSTLLAGVGEQYF. In nucleotides, the CDR3 is TGTGCCAGCTCAACCTTACTAGCGGGAGTAGGAGAGCAGTACTTC.

V is TRBV3-1 and J is TRBJ2-7; D ambiguous. CDR1 and CDR2 (germline): LGHDT, YNNKEL (reference sequence). This CDR3 contains 12 residues. V was shortened by 2 bases and J by 6 bases, with 8 bases between the two germline ends. In DNA, the CDR3 is TGTGCCAGCAGCCAAATCAGCACCGAGCAGTACTTC. Translating it yields CASSQISTEQYF.

The chain combines TRBV7-9 with TRBJ2-1; tentatively, D is TRBD2 (5 bases). The V end was cut by 6 bases, the J end by 0 bases, with 24 bases between. This CDR3 region has 19 residues. Germline CDR1 and CDR2: SEHNR and FQNEAQ (reference sequence). The CDR3 DNA sequence: TGTGCCAGCAGAGCCGGACCCATTGGCGGGCCCAGCTCCTACAATGAGCAGTTCTTC. Protein product: CASRAGPIGGPSSYNEQFF.

This clonotype showed up just a few times. This rearrangement joins TRBV4-2 to TRBJ2-7; D call uncertain. The V gene's germline CDR1 is LGHNA and CDR2 YNFKEQ. The CDR3 runs to 14 residues. Trimming removed 0 bases at V and 4 bases at J, with 10 bases between. The CDR3 is CASSQEPGWYEQYF. CDR3 in DNA: TGTGCCAGCAGCCAAGAGCCGGGTTGGTACGAGCAGTACTTC.

This clonotype was recorded a few times. The chain recombines TRBV20-1 with TRBJ1-1, with D uncertain. The V end was cut by 5 bases, the J end by 1 base, with 5 bases between. Germline V CDR1 and CDR2: DFQATT, SNEGSKA (reference sequence). The CDR3 contains 11 residues. The CDR3 here is CSACQNTEAFF. CDR3 bases: TGCAGTGCTTGTCAGAACACTGAAGCTTTCTTT.

Comments on this clonotype: At one boundary the junction diverges from the germline segment, which might be a read error. The chain has TRBV6-2 or TRBV6-3 and TRBJ2-3; no reliable D call. CDR3 length equals 16 residues. CDR1 and CDR2 (germline): MNHEY, SVGEGT. This chain's CDR3 is CASSYYRHQPTDTQSF. The CDR3 nucleotides are TGTGCCAGCAGTTATTATCGTCATCAACCTACAGATACGCAGTCTTTT.

The V and J genes are TRBV10-2 and TRBJ2-3, with 12 bases matching TRBD2. Germline trimming cut 4 bases from V and 2 bases from J; bases unmatched to any gene: 10. The CDR3 sequence is 18 residues long. Looked up from germline, CDR1 is WSHSY and CDR2 is SAAADI. The CDR3 reads CASSGLAGGPFFTDTQYF. For the CDR3, the DNA is TGCGCCAGCAGTGGGCTAGCGGGAGGGCCGTTTTTCACAGATACGCAGTATTTT.

The V gene is TRBV5-1, the J gene TRBJ2-5, with TRBD2 matching over 7 bases. From germline, CDR1 is SGHRS and CDR2 YFSETQ. V gave up 4 bases and J gave up 1 base; unmatched junction bases: 4. The length of the CDR3 is 14 residues. CDR3 bases: TGCGCCAGCAGCGCCGGGACTACCCAAGAGACCCAGTACTTC. Amino acids: CASSAGTTQETQYF.

This clonotype was observed a handful of times. The V and J genes are TRBV25-1 and TRBJ2-1; 7 bases align to TRBD2. In germline, CDR1 is MGHDK, CDR2 SYGVNS. The CDR3 covers 16 residues. J was trimmed by 6 bases and V by 3 bases; bases with no gene match: 11. The DNA of the CDR3 is TGTGCCAGCAGTGAGACGCTAGCGGTTGGAGGCAATGAGCAGTTCTTC. Translating gives CASSETLAVGGNEQFF.

In this sample, this clonotype turned up a few times. The chain joins TRBV20-1 to TRBJ2-1, with 9 bases identical to TRBD2. The germline V gene has CDR1 DFQATT and CDR2 SNEGSKA (reference sequence). There are 16 residues in the CDR3. J gave up 5 bases and V 0 bases, and 8 bases lay outside the gene matches. CDR3 loop: CSARDPRLAANNEQFF. Written as DNA, the CDR3 is TGCAGTGCTAGAGACCCCAGACTAGCGGCTAACAATGAGCAGTTCTTC.